This passage covers 14 T cell receptor beta chains from one sample sequenced in a study of blood T cell repertoires in COVID-19. Sequencing used immunoSEQ multiplex PCR; TCRdb keeps in-frame clones, though not all of them. Of a few hundred thousand clones listed, 85% are singletons. The sequenced sample was PBMCs or T cells enriched from blood (not recorded which). The receptors originated from a woman in her forties or fifties who had been exposed to COVID-19.

CDR3 nucleotides: TGTGCCAGCAGCGTAGAACCCCTTAGAGGTTCACCCCTCCACTTT. This translates into CASSVEPLRGSPLHF. The chain recombines TRBV9 with TRBJ1-6, with D unresolved. The CDR3 consists of 15 residues. The ends were cut back, 0 bases at V and 9 bases at J, with 13 bases in the middle. Germline loops: CDR1 SGDLS, CDR2 YYNGEE.

The rearrangement uses TRBV27 and TRBJ1-2; D is uncertain. V was pared by 7 bases and J by 2 bases, with 14 bases between. This CDR3 spans 14 amino acids. Per the germline V gene, CDR1 is MNHEY and CDR2 is SMNVEV (reference sequence). CDR3 region: CASNSSGGNYGYTF. DNA of the CDR3: TGTGCCAGCAACTCATCAGGAGGGAACTATGGCTACACCTTC.

CDR3 sequence: CASGGTSYNEQFF. CDR3 bases: TGCGCCAGCGGGGGGACCTCCTACAATGAGCAGTTCTTC. This chain links TRBV5-1 with TRBJ2-1; a weak D match, TRBD2 (6 bases). V dropped 7 bases and J dropped 0 bases, with 8 bases sitting between them. Germline CDR1 reads SGHRS; CDR2 reads YFSETQ. The length of the CDR3 is 13 residues.

V is TRBV11-2 and J is TRBJ2-3, with 8 bases fitting TRBD1. After removal of 5 bases from V and 1 base from J, the junction contained 11 bases not matched to a gene. CDR1 and CDR2 (germline): SGHAT, FQNNGV. The CDR3 is 17 residues long. The CDR3 nucleotides read TGTGCCAGCAGCGACAATCAGGGGGCGCGGGGCACAGATACGCAGTATTTT. Translation gives CASSDNQGARGTDTQYF.

The chain is built from TRBV7-2 and TRBJ2-3; possibly TRBD2 for D (6 bases). The V end was cut by 8 bases, the J end by 7 bases, with 16 bases between. The length of the CDR3 is 13 residues. Germline CDR1 SGHTA, CDR2 FQGNSA. The CDR3 sequence is CASLAEGRYTQYF. The CDR3 DNA is TGTGCCAGCCTAGCTGAGGGGAGGTATACGCAGTATTTT.

The rearrangement uses TRBV6-5 and TRBJ2-3; 10 bases map to TRBD1. Trimming at V came to 5 bases and at J to 5 bases, leaving 4 bases not matched to a gene. Looked up from germline, CDR1 is MNHEY and CDR2 is SVGAGI. The CDR3 is 14 amino acids. The CDR3 sequence is CASSRGTGVDTQYF. In DNA, the CDR3 is TGTGCCAGCAGTCGCGGGACAGGGGTAGATACGCAGTATTTT.

The gene calls are TRBV4-3 and TRBJ2-7, with D perhaps TRBD2 (6 bases). The CDR3 is made up of 14 amino acids. V shed 1 base and J shed 2 bases, with 9 bases lying between them. Germline V gene sequence: CDR1 LGHNA, CDR2 YSLEER. The CDR3 coding sequence is TGCGCCAGCAGCCAAGGCGGGAACCCCTACGAGCAGTACTTC. It is translated as CASSQGGNPYEQYF.

The CDR3 DNA follows: TGTGCCAGCAGCTTAATGGGGCCTGGGGCCAACGTCCTGACTTTC. Translation: CASSLMGPGANVLTF. This rearrangement joins TRBV7-2 to TRBJ2-6; the D gene is possibly TRBD1 (5 bases). V lost 2 bases and J 2 bases, leaving 7 bases between the germline ends. This CDR3 region has 15 residues. The germline gives CDR1 SGHTA, CDR2 FQGNSA.

The V gene is TRBV5-8, the J gene TRBJ1-2; D gene ambiguous. Trimming left V 2 bases short and J 4 bases short, with 9 bases between. This CDR3 spans 13 amino acids. Germline V gene sequence: CDR1 SGHTS, CDR2 YDEGEE. In DNA form, the CDR3 reads TGTGCCAGCAGCTTCGGGATTTTCTATGGCTACACCTTC. Translation gives CASSFGIFYGYTF.

The chain couples TRBV28 to TRBJ2-3; 10 positions agree with TRBD2. CDR1 is MDHEN and CDR2 is SYDVKM in the germline V gene. V trimming: 5 bases; J trimming: 7 bases; junction bases outside the gene matches: 9. The length of the CDR3 is 15 residues. The CDR3 DNA sequence: TGTGCCAGCAGTGCTCCCGGGACTAGCGCCCATACGCAGTATTTT. It translates to CASSAPGTSAHTQYF.

The rearrangement links TRBV19 to TRBJ1-1; 7 bases are shared with TRBD1. The CDR3 runs to 16 residues. The ends lost 3 bases at V and 0 bases at J; junction bases unmatched: 7. Germline V CDR1 and CDR2: LNHDA, SQIVND (reference sequence). The CDR3: CASSIHRGLMNTEAFF. CDR3 sequence (DNA): TGTGCCAGTAGTATTCACAGGGGACTTATGAACACTGAAGCTTTCTTT.

The gene calls are TRBV28 and TRBJ1-1; weak D call: TRBD1 (6 bases). The CDR3 has 14 residues. In germline, CDR1 is MDHEN, CDR2 SYDVKM. Between the trimmed V and J ends, which lost 6 bases and 5 bases, there was a span of 16 bases. In DNA form, the CDR3 reads TGTGCCAGCAGCCCTGGGGGGGGGCCTACTGAAGCTTTCTTT. Its protein product is CASSPGGGPTEAFF.

This rearrangement joins TRBV29-1 to TRBJ2-3; D unresolved. CDR3 length: 11 residues. Trimming removed 6 bases at V and 12 bases at J, with 16 bases between. The V gene's germline CDR1 is SQVTM and CDR2 ANQGSEA. CDR3 in amino acids: CSVPTLGKQYF. CDR3 in DNA: TGCAGCGTCCCGACCCTAGGTAAACAGTATTTT.

This sequence joins TRBV3-1 (or the pseudogene TRBV3-2) and TRBJ2-7, with a tentative D call TRBD1 (6 bases). Germline V gene lookup returns CDR1 LGHDT and CDR2 YNNKEL (reference sequence). V gave up 3 bases and J gave up 7 bases, with 25 bases separating them. CDR3 size: 17 residues. CDR3 DNA sequence: TGTGCCAGCAGCCAGGTTGCAGGGGTATCCTTAACGAGGGAGCAGTACTTC. It translates to CASSQVAGVSLTREQYF.